Presented here are 24 T cell receptor beta chains from one specimen sequenced in a study of cytomegalovirus exposure and HLA in healthy donors. Both 60 Vbeta primers and 13 Jbeta primers went into the PCR. This table comes from immunoSEQ multiplex PCR, and its TCRdb copy is limited to in-frame clones, with some not included. Of under 200,000 clones listed, about 80% are singletons. The sequencing sample was made of PBMCs. The receptors derive from a woman in her thirties in good health and CMV-seropositive.

V gene TRBV13 combines with J gene TRBJ2-1; D gene uncertain. Deletions cut 5 bases from V and 6 bases from J, with 14 bases between. Germline CDR1 reads PRHDT; CDR2 reads FYEKMQ (reference sequence). The length of the CDR3 is 14 residues. Here the CDR3 reads CASSTPGGRNEQFF. CDR3 coding DNA: TGTGCCAGCAGCACTCCAGGTGGGCGCAATGAGCAGTTCTTC. The variable domain in full, completed from reference TRBV13 and TRBJ2-1, reads AAGVIQSPRHLIKEKRETATLKCYPIPRHDTVYWYQQGPGQDPQFLISFYEKMQSDKGSIPDRFSAQQFSDYHSELNMSSLELGDSALYFCASSTPGGRNEQFFGPGTRLTVL.

The genes are TRBV7-2 and TRBJ2-3; D is unresolved. V lost 5 bases and J 3 bases, leaving 6 bases between the germline ends. The CDR3 runs 12 residues. Germline CDR1 SGHTA, CDR2 FQGNSA. The CDR3 sequence: CASSPRTDTQYF. The CDR3 bases are TGTGCCAGCAGCCCGAGGACAGATACGCAGTATTTT.

The CDR3 spells CASSIRDPGQGYYEQYF. The CDR3 DNA is TGTGCCAGTAGTATAAGGGATCCGGGACAGGGGTACTACGAGCAGTACTTC. The V call is TRBV19, the J call TRBJ2-7; 10 bases map to TRBD1. Germline CDR1 and CDR2: LNHDA and SQIVND (reference sequence). This CDR3 region has 17 residues. With 2 bases clipped from V and 3 bases from J, the junction kept 10 bases outside the gene matches.

The V and J genes are TRBV15 and TRBJ1-6; D gene unclear. The CDR3 consists of 13 residues. The V gene lost 3 bases and the J gene lost 8 bases, with 8 bases spanning the gap. From germline, CDR1 is LNHNV and CDR2 YYDKDF (reference sequence). Written as DNA, the CDR3 is TGTGCCACCAGCAGCGACACGTATTCACCCCTCCACTTT. It translates to CATSSDTYSPLHF.

The chain recombines TRBV7-2 with TRBJ2-5, with TRBD2 as a possible D gene (7 bases). CDR3 length: 15 amino acids. CDR1 is SGHTA and CDR2 is FQGNSA in the germline V gene. V was clipped by 0 bases and J by 7 bases, with 15 bases between them. CDR3 region: CASSLATRGAGTQYF. The CDR3 DNA reads TGTGCCAGCAGCTTAGCTACCCGGGGGGCGGGGACCCAGTACTTC.

This clone showed up just once. The chain uses TRBV27 and TRBJ2-7; D is perhaps TRBD1 (5 bases). CDR3 length: 14 residues. Between the trimmed V and J ends, which lost 0 bases and 2 bases, there was a span of 8 bases. CDR1 and CDR2 from the germline V gene are MNHEY and SMNVEV (reference sequence). The CDR3 spells CASSLSPGTYEQYF. CDR3 bases: TGTGCCAGCAGTTTATCCCCAGGGACCTACGAGCAGTACTTC.

This chain joins TRBV6-5 and TRBJ2-3; perhaps TRBD2 as D (6 bases). Germline assignment: CDR1 MNHEY and CDR2 SVGAGI. V lost 1 base, J lost 2 bases, and 10 bases lay in between. This CDR3 spans 15 amino acids. The CDR3 reads CASSYLRGFTDTQYF. In DNA, the CDR3 is TGTGCCAGCAGTTACTTGCGGGGCTTCACAGATACGCAGTATTTT.

The chain employs TRBV5-4 and TRBJ2-5; 9 bases map to TRBD1. The assigned J gene may be wrong: the sequence end matches TRBJ2-7 better. CDR3 length: 13 amino acids. Germline CDR1 is SGHNT and CDR2 is YYREEE (reference sequence). The CDR3 loop is CASSSRDRDEQYF. The CDR3 DNA sequence: TGTGCCAGCAGCTCCCGGGACAGGGACGAGCAGTACTTC.

This chain connects TRBV5-1 to TRBJ2-1, with 7 bases identical to TRBD2. The CDR3 runs 16 residues. The trim removed 6 bases at V and 1 base at J, leaving 10 bases unmatched. CDR1 is SGHRS and CDR2 is YFSETQ in the germline V gene. DNA of the CDR3: TGCGCCAGCACCCACACCCTAGCGGTTTCCTACAATGAGCAGTTCTTC. This codes for CASTHTLAVSYNEQFF.

The gene calls are TRBV28 and TRBJ1-1; 7 bases match TRBD1. Trimming cost V 0 bases and J 5 bases; bases outside gene matches: 6. The germline V gene encodes CDR1 MDHEN and CDR2 SYDVKM. This CDR3 spans 15 amino acids. The CDR3 reads CASSLWGTDGTEAFF. The CDR3 DNA follows: TGTGCCAGCAGTTTATGGGGGACAGACGGGACTGAAGCTTTCTTT. The variable domain in full, completed from reference TRBV28 and TRBJ1-1, reads DVKVTQSSRYLVKRTGEKVFLECVQDMDHENMFWYRQDPGLGLRLIYFSYDVKMKEKGDIPEGYSVSREKKERFSLILESASTNQTSMYLCASSLWGTDGTEAFFGQGTRLTVV.

The genes are TRBV15 and TRBJ1-4, with 7 positions matching TRBD1. The CDR3 length is 14 residues. J lost 15 bases, V lost 3 bases, and 13 bases had no gene match. CDR1 and CDR2 (germline): LNHNV, YYDKDF (reference sequence). The CDR3 coding sequence is TGTGCCACCAGCAGGGAAACAGGGGCCGTCTTGGTGTTTTTT. Translation: CATSRETGAVLVFF.

The chain combines TRBV28 with TRBJ2-5; no firm D call. The germline V gene encodes CDR1 MDHEN and CDR2 SYDVKM. V was cut by 5 bases and J by 7 bases, with 8 bases left in between. This CDR3 is 11 amino acids long. The CDR3 DNA reads as TGTGCCAGCAGTCTGCTTAGGACCCAGTACTTC. It yields the protein CASSLLRTQYF.

This clone was observed once. This chain uses TRBV2 with TRBJ2-2, with 7 bases that match TRBD1. This CDR3 has 13 amino acids. Trimming took 4 bases from V and 6 from J; bases not matched to a gene: 2. Germline loops: CDR1 SNHLY, CDR2 FYNNEI. The CDR3 protein is CASSGQGAGELFF. In DNA form, the CDR3 reads TGTGCCAGCAGTGGTCAGGGGGCCGGGGAGCTGTTTTTT.

The V and J genes are TRBV5-4 and TRBJ1-2; 8 bases map to TRBD1. This CDR3 has 17 residues. Per germline, CDR1 SGHNT and CDR2 YYREEE (reference sequence). V dropped 3 bases and J dropped 4; count of bases not matched to a gene: 14. The CDR3 nucleotides are TGTGCCAGCAGCTCCGCGGCAGGGGGCGGGCGGTTCTATGGCTACACCTTC. Protein product: CASSSAAGGGRFYGYTF.

A word on this clone: Within the sample, other DNA sequences also encode this same CDR3. The CDR3 protein is CASSLSGNQETQYF. The CDR3 DNA sequence: TGCGCCAGCAGCTTGTCAGGGAACCAAGAGACCCAGTACTTC. The chain has TRBV5-1 and TRBJ2-5, with D possibly matching TRBD1 (5 bases). Trimming took off 1 base at V and 0 bases at J, with 7 bases between the two ends. Germline assignment: CDR1 SGHRS and CDR2 YFSETQ. The CDR3 contains 14 residues.

This clone came up a few times. V is TRBV2 and J is TRBJ2-7; perhaps TRBD1 as D (6 bases). This CDR3 comprises 12 residues. In germline, CDR1 is SNHLY, CDR2 FYNNEI. V lost 8 bases, J lost 4 bases, and 12 bases lay in between. The CDR3 DNA is TGTGCCAGCCTGACAGGATTTTACGAGCAGTACTTC. Protein product: CASLTGFYEQYF.

A remark on this clone: Other DNA sequences in the same sample also yield this CDR3. The J gene is TRBJ2-3, the V gene TRBV6-5; D is perhaps TRBD2 (5 bases). V gave up 3 bases and J gave up 3 bases, with 7 bases separating them. In germline, CDR1 is MNHEY, CDR2 SVGAGI. The CDR3 length is 13 residues. This CDR3 reads CASSYPGTDTQYF. The CDR3 DNA reads as TGTGCCAGCAGTTATCCGGGGACAGATACGCAGTATTTT.

The chain uses TRBV10-3 and TRBJ1-6, with a possible D match to TRBD1 (6 bases). V lost 6 bases and J 5 bases, leaving 11 bases between the germline ends. Germline V gene data show CDR1 as ENHRY and CDR2 as SYGVKD. CDR3 length: 14 residues. CDR3 sequence reads: CAISQDSNNSPLHF. The CDR3 coding sequence is TGTGCCATCAGCCAGGACAGTAATAATTCACCCCTCCACTTT.

This clone was observed a handful of times. This chain uses TRBV4-3 with TRBJ2-3, with 10 bases matching TRBD1. The CDR3 sequence is 17 residues long. J lost 7 bases, V lost 4 bases, and 14 bases had no gene match. Per the germline V gene, CDR1 is LGHNA and CDR2 is YSLEER. CDR3 bases: TGCGCCAGCAGCCGGATGACAGGGGGCGGTGGGGGGAATACGCAGTATTTT. Protein sequence: CASSRMTGGGGGNTQYF.

This clone was seen a few times. V gene TRBV30 combines with J gene TRBJ1-5, with 8 bases fitting TRBD1. CDR3 size: 14 residues. Germline V CDR1 and CDR2: GTSNPN, SVGIG (reference sequence). The trim removed 0 bases at V and 11 bases at J, leaving 9 bases unmatched. The CDR3 region has the DNA TGTGCCTGGAGTGTAACAGGGGGTACTGGAACCCAGCATTTT. It encodes CAWSVTGGTGTQHF.

Notes on this clone: One junction end disagrees with the germline gene, perhaps due to a read error. The sample has other DNA sequences that encode this CDR3 too. This chain connects TRBV29-1 to TRBJ2-5; 7 positions match TRBD2. The CDR3 contains 15 residues. Germline assignment: CDR1 SQVTM and CDR2 ANQGSEA. Here the CDR3 reads CSVEDPRLARETQYF. CDR3 sequence (DNA): TGCAGCGTCGAAGATCCGCGACTAGCAAGAGAGACCCAGTACTTC.

This chain connects TRBV9 to TRBJ2-1; 11 bases match TRBD2. Per the germline V gene, CDR1 is SGDLS and CDR2 is YYNGEE. The CDR3 is 17 amino acids. Losses at the gene ends were 1 base for V and 7 bases for J; bases not matched to a gene: 10. CDR3 DNA: TGTGCCAGCAGCGTAAAAACTAGCGGGAGCGGTAAAAATGAGCAGTTCTTC. Its protein product is CASSVKTSGSGKNEQFF.

The chain carries TRBV5-4 and TRBJ2-2, with D unresolved. V lost 3 bases, J lost 7 bases, and 10 bases lay in between. Germline CDR1 reads SGHNT; CDR2 reads YYREEE (reference sequence). The CDR3 length is 13 residues. The CDR3 sequence is CASSWNSFGELFF. The CDR3 nucleotides read TGTGCCAGCAGCTGGAACAGTTTCGGGGAGCTGTTTTTT. Supplemented by reference TRBV5-4 and TRBJ2-2, the full variable domain reads ETGVTQSPTHLIKTRGQQVTLRCSSQSGHNTVSWYQQALGQGPQFIFQYYREEENGRGNFPPRFSGLQFPNYSSELNVNALELDDSALYLCASSWNSFGELFFGEGSRLTVL.

The rearrangement uses TRBV4-3 and TRBJ2-7, with D maybe TRBD2 (5 bases). This CDR3 comprises 16 residues. The V end was cut by 0 bases, the J end by 3 bases, with 15 bases between. Germline loops: CDR1 LGHNA, CDR2 YSLEER. The CDR3 is CASSQDTASRVYEQYF. The CDR3 DNA reads as TGCGCCAGCAGCCAAGATACGGCTAGCCGGGTCTACGAGCAGTACTTC.